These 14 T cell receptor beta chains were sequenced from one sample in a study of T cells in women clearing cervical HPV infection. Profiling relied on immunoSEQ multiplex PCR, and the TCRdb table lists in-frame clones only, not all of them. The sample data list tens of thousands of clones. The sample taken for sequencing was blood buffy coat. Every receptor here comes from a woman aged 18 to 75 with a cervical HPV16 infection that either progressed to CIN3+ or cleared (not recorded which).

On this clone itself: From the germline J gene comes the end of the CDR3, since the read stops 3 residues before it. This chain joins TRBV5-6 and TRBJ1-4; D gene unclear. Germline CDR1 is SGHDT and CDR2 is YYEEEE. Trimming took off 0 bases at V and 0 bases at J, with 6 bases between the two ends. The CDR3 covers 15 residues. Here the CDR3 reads CASSLAPATNEKLFF. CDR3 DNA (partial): TGTGCCAGCAGCTTGGCCCCGGCAACTAATGAAAAA.

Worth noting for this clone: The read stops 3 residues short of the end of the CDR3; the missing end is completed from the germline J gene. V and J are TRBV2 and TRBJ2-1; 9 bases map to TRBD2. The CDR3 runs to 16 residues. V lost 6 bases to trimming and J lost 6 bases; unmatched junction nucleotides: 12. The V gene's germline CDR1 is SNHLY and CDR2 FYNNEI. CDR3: CASSPRGGGAFNEQFF. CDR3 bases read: TGTGCCAGCAGCCCCAGGGGCGGGGGGGCCTTCAATGAG.

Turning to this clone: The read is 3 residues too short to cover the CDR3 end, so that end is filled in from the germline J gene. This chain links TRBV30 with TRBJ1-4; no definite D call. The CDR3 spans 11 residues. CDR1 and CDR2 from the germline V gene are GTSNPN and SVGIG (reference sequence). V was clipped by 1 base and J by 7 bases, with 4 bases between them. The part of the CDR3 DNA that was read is TGTGCCTGGAGTGATCGTGAAAAA. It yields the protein CAWSDREK. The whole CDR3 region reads CAWSDREKLFF.

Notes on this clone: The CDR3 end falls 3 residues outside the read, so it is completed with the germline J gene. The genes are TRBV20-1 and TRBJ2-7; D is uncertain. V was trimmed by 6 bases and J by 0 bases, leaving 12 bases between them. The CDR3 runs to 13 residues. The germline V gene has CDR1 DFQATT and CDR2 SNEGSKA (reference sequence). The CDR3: CSAGGLPSYEQYF. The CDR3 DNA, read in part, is TGCAGTGCCGGCGGTCTTCCCTCCTACGAG.

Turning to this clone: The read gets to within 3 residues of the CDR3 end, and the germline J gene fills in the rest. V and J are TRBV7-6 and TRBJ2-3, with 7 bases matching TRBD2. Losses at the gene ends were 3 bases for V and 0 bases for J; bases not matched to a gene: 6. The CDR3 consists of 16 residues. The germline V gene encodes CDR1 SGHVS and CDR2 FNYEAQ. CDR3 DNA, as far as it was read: TGTGCCAGCAGCTTGTGGAGCGGGACTAGCACAGATACG. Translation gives CASSLWSGTSTDT. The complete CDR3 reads CASSLWSGTSTDTQYF. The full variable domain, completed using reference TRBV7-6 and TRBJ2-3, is GAGVSQSPRYKVTKRGQDVALRCDPISGHVSLYWYRQALGQGPEFLTYFNYEAQQDKSGLPNDRFSAERPEGSISTLTIQRTEQRDSAMYRCASSLWSGTSTDTQYFGPGTRLTVL.

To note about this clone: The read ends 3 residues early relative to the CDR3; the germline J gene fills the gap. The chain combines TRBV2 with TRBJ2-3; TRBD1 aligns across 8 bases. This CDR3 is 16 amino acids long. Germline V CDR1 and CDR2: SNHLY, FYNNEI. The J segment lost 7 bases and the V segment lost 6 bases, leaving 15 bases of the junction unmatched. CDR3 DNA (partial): TGTGCCAGCAGCCGCCTCCGACAGGGGACACGAAATACG. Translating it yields CASSRLRQGTRNT. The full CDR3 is CASSRLRQGTRNTQYF. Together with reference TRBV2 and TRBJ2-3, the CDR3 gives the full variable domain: EPEVTQTPSHQVTQMGQEVILRCVPISNHLYFYWYRQILGQKVEFLVSFYNNEISEKSEIFDDQFSVERPDGSNFTLKIRSTKLEDSAMYFCASSRLRQGTRNTQYFGPGTRLTVL.

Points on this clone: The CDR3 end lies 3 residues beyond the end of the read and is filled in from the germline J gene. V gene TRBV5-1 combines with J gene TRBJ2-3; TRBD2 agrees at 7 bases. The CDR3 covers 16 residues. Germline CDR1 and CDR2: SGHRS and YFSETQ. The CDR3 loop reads CASSLADGGIGETQYF. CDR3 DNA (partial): TGCGCCAGCAGCTTGGCCGACGGGGGGATAGGAGAGACG.

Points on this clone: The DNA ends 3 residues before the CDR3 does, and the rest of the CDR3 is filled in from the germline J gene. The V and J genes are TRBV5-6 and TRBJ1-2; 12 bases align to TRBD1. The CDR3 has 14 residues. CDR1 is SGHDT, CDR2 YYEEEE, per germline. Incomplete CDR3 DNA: TGTGCCAGCAGGTCGGGACAGGGGGCGCGCGGC. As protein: CASRSGQGARG. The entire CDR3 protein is CASRSGQGARGYTF. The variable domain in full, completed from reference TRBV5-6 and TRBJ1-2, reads DAGVTQSPTHLIKTRGQQVTLRCSPKSGHDTVSWYQQALGQGPQFIFQYYEEEERQRGNFPDRFSGHQFPNYSSELNVNALLLGDSALYLCASRSGQGARGYTFGSGTRLTVV.

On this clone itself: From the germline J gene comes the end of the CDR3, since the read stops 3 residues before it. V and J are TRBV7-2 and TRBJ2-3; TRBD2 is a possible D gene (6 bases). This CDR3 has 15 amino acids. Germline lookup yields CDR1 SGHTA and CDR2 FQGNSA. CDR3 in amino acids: CASSRPRSSGETQYF. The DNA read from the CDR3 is TGTGCCAGCAGCAGGCCCCGGTCTTCGGGGGAGACG.

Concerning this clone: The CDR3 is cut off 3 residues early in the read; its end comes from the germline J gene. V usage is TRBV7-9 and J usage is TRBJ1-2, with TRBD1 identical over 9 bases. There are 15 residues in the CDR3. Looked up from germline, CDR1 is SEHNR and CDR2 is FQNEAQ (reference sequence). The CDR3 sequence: CASSWGQGGSDTYTF. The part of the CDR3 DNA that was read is TGTGCCAGCAGCTGGGGACAGGGTGGATCAGATACC.

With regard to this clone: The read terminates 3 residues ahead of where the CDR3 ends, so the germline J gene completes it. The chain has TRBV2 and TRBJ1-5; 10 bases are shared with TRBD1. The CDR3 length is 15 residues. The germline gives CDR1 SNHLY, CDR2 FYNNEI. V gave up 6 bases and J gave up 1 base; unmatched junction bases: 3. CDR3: CASSGDRGSNQPQHF. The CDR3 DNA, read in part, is TGTGCCAGCAGCGGGGACAGGGGAAGCAATCAGCCC.

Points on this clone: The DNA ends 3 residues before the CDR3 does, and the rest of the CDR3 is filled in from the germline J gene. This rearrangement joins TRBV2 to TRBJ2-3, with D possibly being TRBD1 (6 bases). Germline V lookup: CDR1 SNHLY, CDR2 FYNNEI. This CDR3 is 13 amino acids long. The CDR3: CASNRDTNQPQYF. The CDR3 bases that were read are TGTGCCAGCAATAGGGACACCAATCAGCCG.

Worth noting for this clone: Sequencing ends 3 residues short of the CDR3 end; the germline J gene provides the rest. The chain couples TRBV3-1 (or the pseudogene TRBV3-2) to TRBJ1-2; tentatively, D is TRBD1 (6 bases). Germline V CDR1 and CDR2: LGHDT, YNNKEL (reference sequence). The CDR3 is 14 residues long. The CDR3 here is CASSSAAGGKGYTF. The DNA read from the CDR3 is TGTGCCAGCAGTTCCGCGGCTGGGGGCAAAGGC.

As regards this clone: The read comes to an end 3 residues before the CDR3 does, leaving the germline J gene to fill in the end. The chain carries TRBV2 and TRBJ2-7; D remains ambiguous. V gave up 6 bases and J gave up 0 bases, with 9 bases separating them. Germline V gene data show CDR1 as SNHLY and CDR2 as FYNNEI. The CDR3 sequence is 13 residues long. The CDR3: CASSEVPSYEQYF. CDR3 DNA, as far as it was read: TGTGCCAGCAGCGAGGTTCCCTCCTACGAG.